The present entry profiles one T cell receptor (beta chain) with its context. The CDR3 runs to 13 residues. V lost 1 base to trimming and J lost 6 bases, with 10 bases between them. The germline V gene encodes CDR1 SGDLS and CDR2 YYNGEE. Sequencing was performed with immunoSEQ multiplex PCR; in TCRdb, only in-frame clones are kept and a portion is missing. The sample lists 50,000 to 65,000 clones; under 80% were seen once. The entry originates in a study of radiotherapy plus CTLA-4 blockade in lung cancer. The sequence was collected from a human donor with non-small cell lung cancer who had a complete response to radiotherapy plus ipilimumab. The gene calls are TRBV9 and TRBJ1-1; D remains ambiguous. The sample consisted of peripheral blood, taken from a patient treated with radiotherapy plus ipilimumab. The CDR3 sequence: CASSVHSESEAFF. The CDR3 DNA reads TGTGCCAGCAGCGTACACAGTGAGTCTGAAGCTTTCTTT. Looking up the rest from reference TRBV9 and TRBJ1-1 gives the full variable domain: DSGVTQTPKHLITATGQRVTLRCSPRSGDLSVYWYQQSLDQGLQFLIQYYNGEERAKGNILERFSAQQFPDLHSELNLSSLELGDSALYFCASSVHSESEAFFGQGTRLTVV.